Listed below are T cell receptor beta chains from one sample, sequenced in a study of blood T cell repertoires in COVID-19. Here immunoSEQ multiplex PCR was the method, and the copy in TCRdb shows in-frame clones only, minus some. This table has about 69,000 clones, around 88% appearing once. The specimen was peripheral blood. The receptors here all came from a man in his forties or fifties with COVID-19, enrolled during active disease. Both conserved end residues are part of each CDR3. D genes are given only for firm matches.

TRBV6-6	.	TRBJ2-2	CASSPTPGTSNTGELFF	TGTGCCAGCAGTCCTACCCCCGGGACTTCGAACACCGGGGAGCTGTTTTTT
TRBV6-5	.	TRBJ1-5	CASRKDSGVNQPQHF	TGTGCCAGCAGAAAGGACAGTGGGGTCAATCAGCCCCAGCATTTT
TRBV2	TRBD1	TRBJ2-1	CASSPGQNEQFF	TGTGCCAGCAGTCCGGGACAGAATGAGCAGTTCTTC
TRBV9	TRBD1	TRBJ2-1	CASSVVGTGSHEQFF	TGTGCCAGCAGCGTAGTGGGGACAGGGTCCCATGAGCAGTTCTTC
TRBV7-9	.	TRBJ1-4	CASSLVGANEKLFF	TGTGCCAGCAGCTTAGTGGGGGCAAATGAAAAACTGTTTTTT
TRBV6-5	TRBD2	TRBJ2-7	CASSRLAGAHEQYF	TGTGCCAGCAGTCGACTAGCGGGGGCCCACGAGCAGTACTTC
TRBV6-6	.	TRBJ1-6	CASSRGTAEESPLHF	TGTGCCAGCAGCCGCGGGACGGCAGAAGAATCACCCCTCCACTTT
TRBV2	.	TRBJ2-2	CASSTDRLTGELFF	TGTGCCAGCAGTACAGACAGGCTCACCGGGGAGCTGTTTTTT
TRBV20-1	.	TRBJ2-2	CSASGVGELFF	TGCAGTGCTAGCGGGGTTGGGGAGCTGTTTTTT
TRBV7-9	.	TRBJ2-2	CASSPRDINTGELFF	TGTGCCAGCAGCCCCCGGGACATTAACACCGGGGAGCTGTTTTTT
TRBV2	TRBD1	TRBJ2-3	CASRDRGSDTQYF	TGTGCCAGCCGGGACAGGGGATCAGATACGCAGTATTTT
TRBV29-1	TRBD1	TRBJ2-4	CSAAGQVPVVQYF	TGCAGCGCCGCGGGACAGGTCCCTGTGGTTCAGTACTTC
TRBV5-1	.	TRBJ1-5	CASSSPKGKNQPQHF	TGCGCCAGCAGCTCCCCAAAGGGGAAGAATCAGCCCCAGCATTTT
TRBV3-1/TRBV3-2	TRBD1	TRBJ1-2	CASSPRTGRVGYTF	TGTGCCAGCAGCCCGAGGACAGGACGGGTTGGCTACACCTTC
TRBV28	.	TRBJ1-1	CASTPGQGYTEAFF	TGTGCCAGCACTCCGGGTCAGGGGTACACTGAAGCTTTCTTT
TRBV6-1	.	TRBJ1-5	CASSEGQANQPQHF	TGTGCCAGCAGTGAGGGACAAGCAAATCAGCCCCAGCATTTT
TRBV7-2	.	TRBJ1-1	CASSLSAGTEAFF	TGTGCCAGCAGCTTAAGTGCGGGCACTGAAGCTTTCTTT